The clone carrying this T cell receptor (beta chain) showed up just a few times. Its antigen remains unidentified. V dropped 5 bases and J dropped 4; count of bases not matched to a gene: 11. Germline CDR1 is SGHVS and CDR2 is FQNEAQ. This CDR3 comprises 17 residues. Profiled with immunoSEQ multiplex PCR; TCRdb holds only in-frame clones, not every one. The sample lists roughly 770 clones, 85% to 90% occurring once. This sample is drawn from a study of T cells after posttransplantation cyclophosphamide. General observations from the study: Skin or GI-infiltrating T cells shared few TRB sequences with blood. TRB clonality was highly associated with recipient CMV seropositivity and reactivation. Later post-transplant blood repertoires were often dominated by donor CD8+ memory clones.

The TCR comes from a man aged 45 to 65. This sequence joins TRBV7-8 and TRBJ2-3; 11 bases fit TRBD1. The specimen was gut tissue. CDR3 in DNA: TGTGCCAGCAGCCCCGAATCAGGGACAGGGGGGTCAGATACGCAGTATTTT. This gives the protein CASSPESGTGGSDTQYF.